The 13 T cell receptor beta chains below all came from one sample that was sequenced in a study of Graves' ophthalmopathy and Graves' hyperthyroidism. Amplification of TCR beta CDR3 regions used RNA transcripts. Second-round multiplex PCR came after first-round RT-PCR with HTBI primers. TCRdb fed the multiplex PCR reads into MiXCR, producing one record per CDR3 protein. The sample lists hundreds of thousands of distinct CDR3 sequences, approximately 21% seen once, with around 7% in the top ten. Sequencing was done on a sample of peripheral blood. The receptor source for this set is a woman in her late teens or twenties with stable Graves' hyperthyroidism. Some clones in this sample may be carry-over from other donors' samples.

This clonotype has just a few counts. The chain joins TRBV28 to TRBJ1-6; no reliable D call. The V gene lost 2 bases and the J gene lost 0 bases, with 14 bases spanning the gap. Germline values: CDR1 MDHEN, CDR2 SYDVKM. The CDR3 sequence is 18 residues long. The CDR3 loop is CASSLTDWQYSYNSPLHF. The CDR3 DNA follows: TGTGCCAGCAGTTTAACCGATTGGCAGTACTCCTATAATTCACCCCTCCACTTT.

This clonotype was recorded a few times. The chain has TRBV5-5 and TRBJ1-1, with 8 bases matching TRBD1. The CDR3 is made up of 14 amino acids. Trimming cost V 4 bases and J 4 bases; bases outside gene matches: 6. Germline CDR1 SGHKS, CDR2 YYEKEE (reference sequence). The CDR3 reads CASSKTGGTTEAFF. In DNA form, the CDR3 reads TGTGCCAGCAGCAAAACAGGGGGGACCACTGAAGCTTTCTTT.

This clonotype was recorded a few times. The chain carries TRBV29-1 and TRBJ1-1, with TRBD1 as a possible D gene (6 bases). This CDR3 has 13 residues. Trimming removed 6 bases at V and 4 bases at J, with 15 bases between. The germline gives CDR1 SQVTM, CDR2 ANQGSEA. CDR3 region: CSVGRGPGTEAFF. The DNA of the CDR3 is TGCAGCGTAGGACGGGGGCCGGGCACTGAAGCTTTCTTT. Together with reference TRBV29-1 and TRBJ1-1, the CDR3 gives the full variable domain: SAVISQKPSRDICQRGTSLTIQCQVDSQVTMMFWYRQQPGQSLTLIATANQGSEATYESGFVIDKFPISRPNLTFSTLTVSNMSPEDSSIYLCSVGRGPGTEAFFGQGTRLTVV.

The CDR3 here is CATSDGLAGGKQYF. CDR3 bases: TGTGCCACCAGTGACGGACTAGCGGGAGGCAAGCAGTACTTC. V usage is TRBV24-1 and J usage is TRBJ2-7, with 14 positions matching TRBD2. Germline lookup yields CDR1 KGHDR and CDR2 SFDVKD. The CDR3 runs 14 residues. V gave up 4 bases and J gave up 8 bases; unmatched junction bases: 3.

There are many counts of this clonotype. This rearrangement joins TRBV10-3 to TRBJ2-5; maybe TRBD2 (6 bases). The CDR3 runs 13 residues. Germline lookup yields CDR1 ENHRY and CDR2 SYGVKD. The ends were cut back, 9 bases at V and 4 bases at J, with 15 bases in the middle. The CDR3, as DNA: TGTGCCATAAGGCGGGGATTGGGAGAGACCCAGTACTTC. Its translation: CAIRRGLGETQYF.

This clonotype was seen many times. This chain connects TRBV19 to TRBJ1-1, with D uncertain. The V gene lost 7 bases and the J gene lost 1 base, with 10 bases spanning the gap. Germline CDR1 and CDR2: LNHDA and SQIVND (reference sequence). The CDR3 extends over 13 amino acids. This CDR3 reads CASTTDKNTEAFF. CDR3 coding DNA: TGTGCCAGTACCACCGACAAGAACACTGAAGCTTTCTTT.

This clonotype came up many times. The CDR3 loop reads CASSLVGARETQYF. In DNA form, the CDR3 reads TGTGCCAGCAGTTTAGTGGGGGCGCGGGAGACCCAGTACTTC. V is TRBV12-3 or TRBV12-4 and J is TRBJ2-5, with TRBD1 as a possible D gene (6 bases). CDR3 length equals 14 residues. Deletions cut 1 base from V and 5 bases from J, with 11 bases between.

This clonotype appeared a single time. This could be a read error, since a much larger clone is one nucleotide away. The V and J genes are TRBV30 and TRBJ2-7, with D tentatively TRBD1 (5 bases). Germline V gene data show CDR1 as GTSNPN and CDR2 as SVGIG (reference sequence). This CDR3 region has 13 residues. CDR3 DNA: TGTTCCTGGGGTCACAGACAGACCTACGAGCAGTACTTC. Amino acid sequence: CSWGHRQTYEQYF.

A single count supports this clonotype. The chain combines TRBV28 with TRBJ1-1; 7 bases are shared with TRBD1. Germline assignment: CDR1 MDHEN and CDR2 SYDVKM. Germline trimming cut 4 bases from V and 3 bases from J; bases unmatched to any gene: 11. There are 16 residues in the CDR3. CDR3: CASSSSLETGDTEAFF. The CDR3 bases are TGTGCCAGCAGTTCTTCCCTCGAAACAGGGGACACTGAAGCTTTCTTT.

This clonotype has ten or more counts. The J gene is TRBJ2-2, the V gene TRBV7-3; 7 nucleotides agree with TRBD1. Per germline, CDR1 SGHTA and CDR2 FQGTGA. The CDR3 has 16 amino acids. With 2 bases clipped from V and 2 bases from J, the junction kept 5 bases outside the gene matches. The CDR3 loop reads CASSLLGTANTGELFF. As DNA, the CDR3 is TGTGCCAGCAGCTTACTGGGGACAGCTAACACCGGGGAGCTGTTTTTT.

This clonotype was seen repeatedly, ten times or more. CDR3 region: CASSFQGGLAEYEQYF. For the CDR3, the DNA is TGTGCCAGCAGCTTTCAGGGAGGCCTAGCGGAGTACGAGCAGTACTTC. V gene TRBV7-2 combines with J gene TRBJ2-7, with 7 bases that match TRBD2. J gave up 4 bases and V 3 bases, and 12 bases lay outside the gene matches. The CDR3 has 16 amino acids. Germline V gene data show CDR1 as SGHTA and CDR2 as FQGNSA.

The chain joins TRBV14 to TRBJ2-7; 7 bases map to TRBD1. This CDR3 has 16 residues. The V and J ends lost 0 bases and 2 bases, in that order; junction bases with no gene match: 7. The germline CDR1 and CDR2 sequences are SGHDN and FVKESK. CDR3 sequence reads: CASSQEGQDTPYEQYF. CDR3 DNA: TGTGCCAGCAGCCAAGAAGGACAGGACACTCCCTACGAGCAGTACTTC. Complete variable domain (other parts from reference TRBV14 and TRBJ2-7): EAGVTQFPSHSVIEKGQTVTLRCDPISGHDNLYWYRRVMGKEIKFLLHFVKESKQDESGMPNNRFLAERTGGTYSTLKVQPAELEDSGVYFCASSQEGQDTPYEQYFGPGTRLTVT.

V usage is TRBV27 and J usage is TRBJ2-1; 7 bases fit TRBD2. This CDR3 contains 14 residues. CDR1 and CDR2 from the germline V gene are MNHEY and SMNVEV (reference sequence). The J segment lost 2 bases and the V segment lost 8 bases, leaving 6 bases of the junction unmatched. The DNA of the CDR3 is TGTGCCAGCCGGTTGGCGGGGGCCTACAATGAGCAGTTCTTC. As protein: CASRLAGAYNEQFF.